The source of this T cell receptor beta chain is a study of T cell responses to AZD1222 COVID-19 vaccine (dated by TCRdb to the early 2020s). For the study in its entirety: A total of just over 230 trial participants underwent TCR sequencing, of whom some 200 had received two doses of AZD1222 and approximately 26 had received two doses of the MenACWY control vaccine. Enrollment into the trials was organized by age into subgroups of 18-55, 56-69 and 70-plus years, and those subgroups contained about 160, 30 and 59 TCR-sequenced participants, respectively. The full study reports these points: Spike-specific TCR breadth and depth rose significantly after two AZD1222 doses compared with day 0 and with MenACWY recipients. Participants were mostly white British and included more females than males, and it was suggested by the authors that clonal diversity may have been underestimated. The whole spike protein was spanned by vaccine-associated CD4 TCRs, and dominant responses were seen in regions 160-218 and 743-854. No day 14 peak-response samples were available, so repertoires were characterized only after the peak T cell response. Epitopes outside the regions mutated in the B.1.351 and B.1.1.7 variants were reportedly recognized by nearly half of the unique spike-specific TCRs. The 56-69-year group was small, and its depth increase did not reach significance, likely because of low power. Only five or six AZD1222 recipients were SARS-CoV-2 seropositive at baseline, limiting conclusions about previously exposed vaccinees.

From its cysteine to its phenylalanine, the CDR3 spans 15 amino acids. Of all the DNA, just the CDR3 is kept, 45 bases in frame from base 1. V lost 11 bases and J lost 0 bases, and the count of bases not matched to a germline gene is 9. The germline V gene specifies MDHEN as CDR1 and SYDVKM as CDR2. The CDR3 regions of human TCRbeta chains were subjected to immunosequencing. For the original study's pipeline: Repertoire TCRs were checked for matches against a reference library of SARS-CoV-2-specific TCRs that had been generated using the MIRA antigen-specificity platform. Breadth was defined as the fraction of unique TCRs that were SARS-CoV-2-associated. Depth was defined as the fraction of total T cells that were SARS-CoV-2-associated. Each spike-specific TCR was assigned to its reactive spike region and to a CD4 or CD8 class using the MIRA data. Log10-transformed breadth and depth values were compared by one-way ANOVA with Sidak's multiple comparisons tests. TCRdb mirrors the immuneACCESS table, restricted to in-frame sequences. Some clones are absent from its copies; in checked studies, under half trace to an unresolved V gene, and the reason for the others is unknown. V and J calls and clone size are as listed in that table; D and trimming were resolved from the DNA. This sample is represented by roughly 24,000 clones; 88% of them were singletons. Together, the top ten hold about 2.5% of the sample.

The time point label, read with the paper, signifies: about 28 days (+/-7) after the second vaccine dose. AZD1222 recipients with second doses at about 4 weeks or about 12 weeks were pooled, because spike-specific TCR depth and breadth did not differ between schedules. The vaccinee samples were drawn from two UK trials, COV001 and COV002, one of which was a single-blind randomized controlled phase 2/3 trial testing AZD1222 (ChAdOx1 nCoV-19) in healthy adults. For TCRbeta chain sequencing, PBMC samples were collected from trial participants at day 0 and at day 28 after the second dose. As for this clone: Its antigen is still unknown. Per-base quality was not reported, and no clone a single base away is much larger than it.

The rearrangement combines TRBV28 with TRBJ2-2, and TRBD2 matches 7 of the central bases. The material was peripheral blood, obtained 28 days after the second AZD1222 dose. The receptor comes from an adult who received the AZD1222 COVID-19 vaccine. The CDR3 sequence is CASRGRSSNTGELFF. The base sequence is TGTGCCTCGCGGGGGAGGTCGTCGAACACCGGGGAGCTGTTTTTT.